A single sample is the source of the 14 T cell receptor beta chains below, sequenced in a study of T-cell memory formation after mild COVID-19. TCRdb analysed the 5' RACE reads with MiXCR anew, one entry per CDR3 protein. The top ten clones hold roughly 8% of a sample with 580,000 or so distinct CDR3 sequences, roughly a sixth of them seen once. Material for sequencing was PBMCs or a T cell subset sorted from them (not recorded which). The source of these receptors is an adult woman who had mild COVID-19 (a few samples of this study predate the infection). Cell type and time point are not known.

This clonotype was seen only a few times. V is TRBV6-2 or TRBV6-3 and J is TRBJ1-5, with D unclear. The germline V gene encodes CDR1 MNHEY and CDR2 SVGEGT. The CDR3 totals 16 residues. The V gene lost 2 bases and the J gene lost 5 bases, with 16 bases spanning the gap. CDR3 nucleotides: TGTGCCAGCAGTTACAGGTCCGGGCTGGTCGATCAGCCCCAGCATTTT. Translated: CASSYRSGLVDQPQHF.

V and J are TRBV5-4 and TRBJ2-7; TRBD1 is a possible D gene (6 bases). Germline CDR1 reads SGHNT; CDR2 reads YYREEE (reference sequence). The CDR3 runs 13 residues. V was cut by 0 bases and J by 3 bases, with 7 bases left in between. This chain's CDR3 is CASSLEGDYEQYF. The CDR3 DNA reads TGTGCCAGCAGCTTGGAGGGGGACTACGAGCAGTACTTC.

The genes are TRBV27 and TRBJ2-1; 7 bases are shared with TRBD1. V lost 6 bases, J lost 9 bases, and 8 bases stayed unmatched. Germline CDR1 MNHEY, CDR2 SMNVEV (reference sequence). The CDR3 totals 13 residues. The CDR3 bases are TGTGCCAGCAGACCCACAGGGGTCCGTGAGCAGTTCTTC. This encodes CASRPTGVREQFF.

The chain carries TRBV5-1 and TRBJ1-1; tentatively, D is TRBD1 (5 bases). V was cut by 0 bases and J by 7 bases, with 10 bases left in between. Germline V gives CDR1 SGHRS, CDR2 YFSETQ. The CDR3 totals 13 residues. The CDR3 nucleotides are TGCGCCAGCAGCTTGGGACAGAGACTTGAAGCTTTCTTT. As protein: CASSLGQRLEAFF.

This clonotype showed up just a few times. V usage is TRBV4-3 and J usage is TRBJ2-1, with D perhaps assigned TRBD1 or TRBD2 (6 bases each). Looked up from germline, CDR1 is LGHNA and CDR2 is YSLEER. This CDR3 is 18 amino acids long. Trimming removed 3 bases at V and 0 bases at J, with 18 bases between. The CDR3 sequence: CASSQVALGGSSYNEQFF. For the CDR3, the DNA is TGCGCCAGCAGCCAGGTTGCTTTAGGGGGGAGCTCCTACAATGAGCAGTTCTTC.

The chain employs TRBV4-1 and TRBJ2-2; 8 bases map to TRBD1. Per germline, CDR1 MGHRA and CDR2 YSYEKL. The CDR3 runs to 19 residues. Trimming cost V 3 bases and J 0 bases; bases outside gene matches: 12. CDR3 sequence reads: CASSHHLPRTGTNTGELFF. DNA of the CDR3: TGCGCCAGCAGCCACCACCTCCCTCGGACAGGGACGAACACCGGGGAGCTGTTTTTT.

The chain combines TRBV4-3 with TRBJ1-1; perhaps TRBD1 as D (5 bases). From germline, CDR1 is LGHNA and CDR2 YSLEER. There are 15 residues in the CDR3. The ends were cut back, 4 bases at V and 3 bases at J, with 15 bases in the middle. CDR3 DNA: TGCGCCAGCAGCCTTCTGGGGACTGCTGACACTGAAGCTTTCTTT. This translates into CASSLLGTADTEAFF.

The chain couples TRBV15 to TRBJ1-1; TRBD1 matches 7 bases. This CDR3 has 15 residues. Germline V gives CDR1 LNHNV, CDR2 YYDKDF (reference sequence). The V segment lost 0 bases and the J segment 5 bases; nucleotides outside the gene matches: 6. In DNA form, the CDR3 reads TGTGCCACCAGCAGAGATCGCAGGGGGGTTACTGAAGCTTTCTTT. Protein: CATSRDRRGVTEAFF.

This chain connects TRBV19 to TRBJ1-5; D not resolved. Germline V gene lookup returns CDR1 LNHDA and CDR2 SQIVND (reference sequence). The ends were cut back, 2 bases at V and 2 bases at J, with 10 bases in the middle. This CDR3 contains 15 residues. The CDR3 region is CASSISSGGNQPQHF. The CDR3 DNA is TGTGCCAGTAGTATAAGTTCGGGTGGCAATCAGCCCCAGCATTTT.

This clonotype was seen more than once but under ten times. The rearrangement uses TRBV7-8 and TRBJ2-7, with 10 bases aligning to TRBD1. The trim removed 1 base at V and 5 bases at J, leaving 14 bases unmatched. The length of the CDR3 is 18 residues. CDR1 is SGHVS, CDR2 FQNEAQ, per germline. CDR3 sequence reads: CASSLGPARDRGIDEQYF. As DNA, the CDR3 is TGTGCCAGCAGCTTAGGGCCCGCTCGGGACAGGGGAATTGACGAGCAGTACTTC.

This clonotype was counted between two and nine times. This chain connects TRBV14 to TRBJ1-2, with D unclear. CDR3 length equals 13 residues. Trimming took 4 bases from V and 6 from J, leaving 12 bases between them. Looked up from germline, CDR1 is SGHDN and CDR2 is FVKESK. The CDR3 DNA sequence: TGTGCCAGCAGCCCGCGCAGGTTGAATGGCTACACCTTC. Its protein is CASSPRRLNGYTF.

The chain has TRBV4-1 and TRBJ2-5; no definite D call. The CDR3 runs 13 residues. Trimming shortened V by 1 base and J by 5 bases, and 8 bases separated the two germline ends. Germline V lookup: CDR1 MGHRA, CDR2 YSYEKL. The CDR3 bases are TGCGCCAGCAGCCAAGTTTACGGCGAGACCCAGTACTTC. Translated: CASSQVYGETQYF.

The chain combines TRBV7-9 with TRBJ2-3; D not certain. CDR3 length: 15 amino acids. Germline CDR1 is SEHNR and CDR2 is FQNEAQ (reference sequence). Trimming removed 7 bases from V and 0 bases from J, with 14 bases in between. CDR3 DNA: TGTGCCAGCACCTCTGGGATGGGTAGCACAGATACGCAGTATTTT. Amino acid sequence: CASTSGMGSTDTQYF.

This clonotype was detected a few times. The chain links TRBV12-3 or TRBV12-4 to TRBJ1-6; 9 bases fit TRBD1. This CDR3 region has 16 residues. V shed 4 bases, J shed 5 bases, and the junction held 6 bases outside the gene matches. The CDR3 loop reads CASSYSGTGNNSPLHF. CDR3 in DNA: TGTGCCAGCAGTTACTCCGGGACAGGGAATAATTCACCCCTCCACTTT.